This TCR beta chain stems from a study of blood T cell repertoires in COVID-19. Study summary: The United States, Italy and Spain were the sources of the acute and convalescent COVID-19 samples. T cells, B-cell-depleted T cells, or PBMCs supplied cDNA or gDNA.

Germline V lookup: CDR1 SGHTA, CDR2 FQGTGA. Trimming at V came to 5 bases and at J to 5 bases, leaving 11 bases not matched to a gene. The CDR3 runs to 15 residues. Original processing methods: Reference gene primer amplification gave estimated nucleated cell counts. Method: immunoSEQ multiplex PCR; TCRdb's copy keeps in-frame clones and lacks some. V, J and clone size are taken as reported in that table, and D and trimming were inferred from the DNA itself. This sample has under 300,000 clones; around nine tenths occur once, and the top ten carry approximately 2%. This receptor was taken from a man between 50 and 59 years old with acute or convalescent COVID-19. V is TRBV7-3 and J is TRBJ2-5, with TRBD1 identical over 7 bases. The sample taken for sequencing was peripheral blood. The CDR3 DNA reads as TGTGCCAGCAGCCTAGGGGGACAGCCGTCGGAGACCCAGTACTTC. This encodes CASSLGGQPSETQYF.